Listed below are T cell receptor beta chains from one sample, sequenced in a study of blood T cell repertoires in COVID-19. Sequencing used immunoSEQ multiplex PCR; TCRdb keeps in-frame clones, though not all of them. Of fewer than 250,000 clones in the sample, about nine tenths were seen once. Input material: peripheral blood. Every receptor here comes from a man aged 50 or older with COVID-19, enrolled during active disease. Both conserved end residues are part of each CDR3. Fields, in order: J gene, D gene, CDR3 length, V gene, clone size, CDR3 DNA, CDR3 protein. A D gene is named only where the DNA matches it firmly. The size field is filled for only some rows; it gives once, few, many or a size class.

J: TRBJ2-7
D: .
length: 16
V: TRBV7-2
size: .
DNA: TGTGCCAGCAGCTTAGTAGGGGGAGGGAATTCCTACGAGCAGTACTTC
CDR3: CASSLVGGGNSYEQYF

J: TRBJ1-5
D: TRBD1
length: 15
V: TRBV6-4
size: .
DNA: TGTGCCAGCAGCTCGGGACAGGGTGGCGATCAGCCCCAGCATTTT
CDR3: CASSSGQGGDQPQHF

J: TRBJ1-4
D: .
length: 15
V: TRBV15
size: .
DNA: TGTGCCACCAGCAGAGACTTGTCAACTAATGAAAAACTGTTTTTT
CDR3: CATSRDLSTNEKLFF

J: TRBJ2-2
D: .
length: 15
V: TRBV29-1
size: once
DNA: TGCAGCGTCATGTGGGGGGACGCGAACACCGGGGAGCTGTTTTTT
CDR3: CSVMWGDANTGELFF

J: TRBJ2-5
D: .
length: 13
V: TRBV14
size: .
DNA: TGTGCCAGCAGCCAGGGTGCTCGGAGTGACCAGTACTTC
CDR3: CASSQGARSDQYF

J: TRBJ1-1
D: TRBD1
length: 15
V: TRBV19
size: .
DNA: TGTGCCAGTAGTACCGAGGGGACAGGGCAACCTGAAGCTTTCTTT
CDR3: CASSTEGTGQPEAFF

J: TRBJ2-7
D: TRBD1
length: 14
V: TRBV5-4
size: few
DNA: TGTGCCAGCAAACCGGGACAGGGATTTTACGAGCAGTACTTC
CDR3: CASKPGQGFYEQYF

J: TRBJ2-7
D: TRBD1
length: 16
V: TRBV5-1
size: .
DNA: TGCGCCAGCAGCTCGGACAGGGCTGTTGGGGCCTACGAGCAGTACTTC
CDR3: CASSSDRAVGAYEQYF

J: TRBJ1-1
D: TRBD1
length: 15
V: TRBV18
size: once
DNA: TGTGCCAGCTCGCTAAGGACAGGGCTGAACACTGAAGCTTTCTTT
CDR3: CASSLRTGLNTEAFF

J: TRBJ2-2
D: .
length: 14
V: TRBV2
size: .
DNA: TGTGCCAGCAGGAAGGGGGAGTCCACCGGGGAGCTGTTTTTT
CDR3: CASRKGESTGELFF

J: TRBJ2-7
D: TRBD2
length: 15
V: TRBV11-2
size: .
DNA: TGTGCCAGCAGCTTAGGACTAGCGGGACCCTACGAGCAGTACTTC
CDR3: CASSLGLAGPYEQYF

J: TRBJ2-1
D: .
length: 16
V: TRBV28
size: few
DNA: TGTGCCAGCAGCCCCGGAGGGTGGAGCTCCTACAATGAGCAGTTCTTC
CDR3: CASSPGGWSSYNEQFF

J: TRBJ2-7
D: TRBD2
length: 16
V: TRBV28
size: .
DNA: TGTGCCAGCAGCTCCAACCTTAGCGGGTTCTCCTACGAGCAGTACTTC
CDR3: CASSSNLSGFSYEQYF

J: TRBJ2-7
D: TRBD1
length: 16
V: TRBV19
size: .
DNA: TGTGCCAGTAGTATGGCCCCCGGGACAGCCCCCTACGAGCAGTACTTC
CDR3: CASSMAPGTAPYEQYF

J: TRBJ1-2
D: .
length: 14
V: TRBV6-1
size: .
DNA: TGTGCCAGCAGGGATTGGGGCGATTACTATGGCTACACCTTC
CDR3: CASRDWGDYYGYTF

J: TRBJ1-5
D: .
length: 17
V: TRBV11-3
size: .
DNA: TGTGCCAGCAGTCCCGGGGGGTTTGTACGGGGGAATCAGCCCCAGCATTTT
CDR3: CASSPGGFVRGNQPQHF

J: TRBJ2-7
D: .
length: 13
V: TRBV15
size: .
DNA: TGTGCCACAGGTCCGCGGAGCTCCTACGAGCAGTACTTC
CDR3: CATGPRSSYEQYF

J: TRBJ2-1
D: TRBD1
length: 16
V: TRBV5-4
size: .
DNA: TGTGCCAGCAGCCCTACGATTGACAGGGGATTCGATGAGCAGTTCTTC
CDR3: CASSPTIDRGFDEQFF

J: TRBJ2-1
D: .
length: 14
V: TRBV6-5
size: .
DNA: TGTGCCAGCAGTCCGGGGTTCGGTTACAATGAGCAGTTCTTC
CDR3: CASSPGFGYNEQFF

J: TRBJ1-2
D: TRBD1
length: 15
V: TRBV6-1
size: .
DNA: TGTGCCAGCAGTGAAGCCGGGACAGAATCTTATGGCTACACCTTC
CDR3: CASSEAGTESYGYTF

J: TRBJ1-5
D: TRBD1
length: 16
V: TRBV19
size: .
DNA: TGTGCCAGTATTGACAGGGTGTCCTATAGCAATCAGCCCCAGCATTTT
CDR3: CASIDRVSYSNQPQHF

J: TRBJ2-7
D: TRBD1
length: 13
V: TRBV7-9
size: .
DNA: TGTGCCAGCAGGAGACCACAGGGGTACGAGCAGTACTTC
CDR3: CASRRPQGYEQYF

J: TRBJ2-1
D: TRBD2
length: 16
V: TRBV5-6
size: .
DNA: TGTGCCAGCAGCCCCCCTAGCGGGAGGGCCAAGAATGAGCAGTTCTTC
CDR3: CASSPPSGRAKNEQFF

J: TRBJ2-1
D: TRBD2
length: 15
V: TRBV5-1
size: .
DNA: TGCGCCAGCAGCCCTAGCGGGAGGCAAAACAATGAGCAGTTCTTC
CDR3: CASSPSGRQNNEQFF

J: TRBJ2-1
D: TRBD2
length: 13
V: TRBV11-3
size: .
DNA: TGTGCCAGCAGCTTGCTAGCGGTCAATGAGCAGTTCTTC
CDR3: CASSLLAVNEQFF

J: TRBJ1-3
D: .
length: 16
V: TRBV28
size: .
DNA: TGTGCCAGCAGTTTTAGGGGTTCCTTCTCTGGAAACACCATATATTTT
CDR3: CASSFRGSFSGNTIYF

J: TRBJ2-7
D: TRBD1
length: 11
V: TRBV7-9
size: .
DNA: TGTGCCAGCAGCCCGCGACAGGGTTTGTACTTC
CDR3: CASSPRQGLYF